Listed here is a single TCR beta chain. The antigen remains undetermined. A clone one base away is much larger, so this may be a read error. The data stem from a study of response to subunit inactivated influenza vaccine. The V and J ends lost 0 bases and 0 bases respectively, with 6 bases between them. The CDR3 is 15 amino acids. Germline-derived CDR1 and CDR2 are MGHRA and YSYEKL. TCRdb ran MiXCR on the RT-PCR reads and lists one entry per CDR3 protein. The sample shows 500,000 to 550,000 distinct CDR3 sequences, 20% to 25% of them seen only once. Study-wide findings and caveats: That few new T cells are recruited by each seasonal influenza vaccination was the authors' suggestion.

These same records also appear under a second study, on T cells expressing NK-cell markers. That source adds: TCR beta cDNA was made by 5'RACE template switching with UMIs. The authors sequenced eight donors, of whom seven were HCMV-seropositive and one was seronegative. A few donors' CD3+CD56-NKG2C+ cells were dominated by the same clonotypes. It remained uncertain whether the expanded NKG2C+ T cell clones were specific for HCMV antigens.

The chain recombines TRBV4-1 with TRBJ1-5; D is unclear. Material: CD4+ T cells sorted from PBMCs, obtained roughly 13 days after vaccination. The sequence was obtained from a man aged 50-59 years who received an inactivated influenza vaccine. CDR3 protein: CASSQDQSSNQPQHF. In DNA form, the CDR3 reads TGCGCCAGCAGCCAAGATCAAAGTAGCAATCAGCCCCAGCATTTT.